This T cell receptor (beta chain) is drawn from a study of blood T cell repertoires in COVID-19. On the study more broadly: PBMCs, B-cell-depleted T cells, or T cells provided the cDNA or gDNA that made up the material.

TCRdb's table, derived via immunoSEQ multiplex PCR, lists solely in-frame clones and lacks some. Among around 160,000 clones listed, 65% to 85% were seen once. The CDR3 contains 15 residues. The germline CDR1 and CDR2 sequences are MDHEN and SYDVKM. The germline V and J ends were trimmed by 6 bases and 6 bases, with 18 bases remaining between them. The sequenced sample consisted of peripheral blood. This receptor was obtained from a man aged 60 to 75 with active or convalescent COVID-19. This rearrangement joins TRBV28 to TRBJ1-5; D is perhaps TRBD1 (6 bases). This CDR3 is CASSEGVRGIQPQHF. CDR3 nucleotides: TGTGCCAGCAGCGAGGGGGTCCGAGGTATTCAGCCCCAGCATTTT.